Listed below are T cell receptor beta chains from one sample, sequenced in a study of metastatic and nonmetastatic thyroid tumors. TCRdb re-called clones via MiXCR from the PCR reads. The repertoire holds some 36,000 clones, with roughly 17% as singletons. The sequenced material came from blood. The receptors were sampled from a male donor with papillary thyroid cancer or a benign thyroid nodule (not recorded which). Some clones in this sample may be carry-over from other donors' samples. The CDR3 runs from the conserved cysteine through the conserved F or W. Each record gives: V gene, J gene, CDR3 protein.

TRBV6-4,TRBJ1-1,CASSDSSENTEAFF
TRBV11-2,TRBJ2-3,CASSPGTSGGVRADTQYF
TRBV6-4,TRBJ2-3,CASSGAGGSTDTQYF
TRBV6-1,TRBJ1-2,CASNRAGSERYGYTF
TRBV6-1,TRBJ2-7,CASRPGQGDHSYEQYF
TRBV5-1,TRBJ1-6,CASRISPGQGYSPLHF
TRBV3-1,TRBJ2-7,CASSQDPGSYEQYF
TRBV11-1,TRBJ2-1,CASSETSGKRRDNEQFF
TRBV19,TRBJ1-1,CVSSIGGPNTEAFF
TRBV18,TRBJ2-7,CASSPPGVSYEQYF
TRBV6-9,TRBJ1-4,CASMAGPDEKLFF
TRBV20-1,TRBJ1-1,CSARDMAMGGRGSEAFF
TRBV11-3,TRBJ2-5,CASTRGVGIETQYF
TRBV20-1,TRBJ2-7,CSARELAGGLYEQYF
TRBV6-4,TRBJ2-3,CASSEGQGADTQYF
TRBV20-1,TRBJ2-2,CSAKGTSGLNTGELFF
TRBV6-1,TRBJ2-5,CASLAADRETQYF
TRBV10-3,TRBJ2-3,CAISGEGLSTDTQYF
TRBV20-1,TRBJ2-5,CSARERWETQYF
TRBV7-9,TRBJ1-1,CASSLARIGRGMQNTEAFF
TRBV5-6,TRBJ2-2,CASSLYPGELFF
TRBV5-1,TRBJ2-3,CASSPLAGGPGDTQYF
TRBV5-4,TRBJ1-1,CASSLSGQGSGDTEAFF
TRBV5-5,TRBJ1-1,CASSGTVNTEAFF
TRBV7-9,TRBJ2-7,CASSSFRDATGEQYF
TRBV20-1,TRBJ2-7,CSARNWELVSYEQYF
TRBV11-2,TRBJ2-3,CASSFTLAGGGDTQYF
TRBV6-1,TRBJ2-5,CASSEWGLAGDQETQYF
TRBV18,TRBJ2-5,CASSPSGTGDMTQYF
TRBV14,TRBJ2-7,CASSQDPGPGQYF
TRBV12-3/TRBV12-4,TRBJ2-5,CASSPSGILDGTQYF
TRBV27,TRBJ2-7,CASSLSGDLPYKQYF
TRBV5-6,TRBJ2-7,CASSLSPLREQYF
TRBV5-6,TRBJ2-3,CATCRRLAGVGDTQYF
TRBV6-1,TRBJ2-3,CASIEGGLVLDTQYF
TRBV20-1,TRBJ2-7,CSARDRVEYDRYF
TRBV5-1,TRBJ2-3,CASSKTGTSTDTQYF
TRBV9,TRBJ1-2,CASSPEGLRYGYTF
TRBV28,TRBJ1-2,CASSSGQTNYGYTF
TRBV20-1,TRBJ1-4,CSARDQGKRATNEKLFF
TRBV10-3,TRBJ1-1,CAISGEQVYTEAFF
TRBV7-9,TRBJ1-1,CASSLGGGTPEAFF
TRBV10-1,TRBJ2-7,CASSESSGFAYEQYF
TRBV10-3,TRBJ2-3,CAIRDSGASTDTQYF
TRBV27,TRBJ2-3,CASSYQLTDTQYF
TRBV11-2,TRBJ1-1,CASSSNRGRDTEAFF
TRBV25-1,TRBJ2-1,CASSGGNEQFF
TRBV5-1,TRBJ2-3,CASSSFVGRGISRRTTDTQYF
TRBV7-9,TRBJ2-5,CASSQNRQGPGRETQYF
TRBV9,TRBJ2-5,CASSAVSGTGGVETQYF
TRBV7-9,TRBJ1-1,CASSLEGAEAFF
TRBV30,TRBJ1-4,CAWSGGTNEKLFF
TRBV11-3,TRBJ2-3,CASSYYGVTDTQYF